What follows are 18 T cell receptor beta chains derived from one specimen sequenced in a study of early T cells in non-severe SARS-CoV-2 infection. One entry per CDR3 protein results from TCRdb running MiXCR on the 5' RACE reads. Of approximately 50,000 distinct CDR3 sequences listed, around 7.7% are singletons. The source material was whole blood. These receptor sequences come from an adult who was a healthcare worker with PCR-confirmed SARS-CoV-2 infection or an uninfected control (not recorded which).

This clonotype has ten or more counts. The V and J genes are TRBV27 and TRBJ2-1; D is uncertain. Germline assignment: CDR1 MNHEY and CDR2 SMNVEV (reference sequence). V was cut by 5 bases and J by 2 bases, with 13 bases left in between. The CDR3 covers 15 residues. The CDR3 DNA follows: TGTGCCAGCAGTAAGACACCATTAACCTACAATGAGCAGTTCTTC. It is translated as CASSKTPLTYNEQFF.

This clonotype was observed many times. J is TRBJ2-2 and V is TRBV5-1; D uncertain. The V and J ends lost 0 bases and 0 bases respectively, with 9 bases between them. Looked up from germline, CDR1 is SGHRS and CDR2 is YFSETQ. This CDR3 contains 16 residues. In nucleotides, the CDR3 is TGCGCCAGCAGCTTGGTTCGTGGTACGAACACCGGGGAGCTGTTTTTT. Translated: CASSLVRGTNTGELFF.

This clonotype was recorded many times. This chain connects TRBV2 to TRBJ2-3; 10 nucleotides agree with TRBD1. This CDR3 comprises 16 residues. Looked up from germline, CDR1 is SNHLY and CDR2 is FYNNEI. V was pared by 6 bases and J by 7 bases, with 13 bases of the junction left unmatched. The CDR3 region is CASSLGGTGVIHTQYF. As DNA, the CDR3 is TGTGCCAGCAGCCTAGGAGGGACAGGGGTTATCCATACGCAGTATTTT.

Details on this clonotype: A much more abundant neighbour one base away suggests this may be a read error. The J gene is TRBJ2-3, the V gene TRBV19; D is uncertain. The CDR3 spans 13 residues. Per the germline V gene, CDR1 is LNHDA and CDR2 is SQIVND (reference sequence). The CDR3 bases are TGTACCAGTAGTATCTCCCAAAGGGATACGCAGTATTTT. Amino acid sequence: CTSSISQRDTQYF.

This clonotype was seen repeatedly, ten times or more. The rearrangement uses TRBV3-1 and TRBJ2-1; 9 bases are a match to TRBD1. The CDR3 is 16 residues long. J gave up 6 bases and V 0 bases, and 6 bases lay outside the gene matches. CDR1 LGHDT and CDR2 YNNKEL come from the germline V gene (reference sequence). CDR3: CASSQEPGQGFNEQFF. CDR3 bases: TGTGCCAGCAGCCAAGAGCCGGGACAGGGTTTCAATGAGCAGTTCTTC.

This clonotype was observed at least ten times. This chain uses TRBV3-1 with TRBJ2-3, with D tentatively TRBD2 (5 bases). Germline CDR1 is LGHDT and CDR2 is YNNKEL (reference sequence). There are 14 residues in the CDR3. V lost 4 bases to trimming and J lost 5 bases, with 13 bases between them. CDR3 residues: CASSRRDLQDTQYF. The CDR3 DNA sequence: TGTGCCAGCAGCCGTCGGGATCTTCAAGATACGCAGTATTTT.

This clonotype was counted ten times or more. The chain uses TRBV12-3 or TRBV12-4 and TRBJ1-2, with TRBD1 matching over 9 bases. J gave up 8 bases and V 4 bases, and 11 bases lay outside the gene matches. CDR3 length equals 15 residues. The CDR3 region is CASSSPNRGRGGYTF. The DNA for the CDR3 is TGTGCCAGCAGTTCTCCCAACAGGGGGCGCGGAGGCTACACCTTC.

This clonotype was observed at least ten times. Compared with germline, one end of the junction differs, possibly owing to a read error. This rearrangement joins TRBV5-8 to TRBJ1-4, with 7 bases fitting TRBD1. The CDR3 totals 14 residues. Germline V gives CDR1 SGHTS, CDR2 YDEGEE. CDR3 loop: CASRLGQPNEKLFF. The CDR3 DNA reads TGTGCCAGCAGGTTGGGACAGCCTAATGAAAAACTGTTTTTT.

The table lists this clonotype with many counts. The J gene is TRBJ2-5, the V gene TRBV27; D might be TRBD2 (6 bases). The CDR3 totals 14 residues. Germline CDR1 reads MNHEY; CDR2 reads SMNVEV (reference sequence). V was shortened by 5 bases and J by 2 bases, with 12 bases between the two germline ends. The CDR3 bases are TGTGCCAGCAGTCCCAGGACTATACAAGAGACCCAGTACTTC. Its translation is CASSPRTIQETQYF.

Only a few counts were recorded for this clonotype. This chain joins TRBV7-2 and TRBJ1-1, with D perhaps matching TRBD1 (6 bases). Trimming removed 2 bases at V and 8 bases at J, with 18 bases between. The CDR3 spans 15 residues. Germline V gene data show CDR1 as SGHTA and CDR2 as FQGNSA. This CDR3 is CASSLRTGRVEEAFF. CDR3 DNA sequence: TGTGCCAGCAGCTTACGTACAGGGAGGGTTGAGGAAGCTTTCTTT.

This clonotype has a count of ten or more. J is TRBJ1-6 and V is TRBV13; 8 bases are shared with TRBD1. V trimming: 0 bases; J trimming: 9 bases; junction bases outside the gene matches: 4. The length of the CDR3 is 15 residues. Germline values: CDR1 PRHDT, CDR2 FYEKMQ (reference sequence). CDR3 nucleotides: TGTGCCAGCAGCTTAGGGACAGGGGATGCTTCACCCCTCCACTTT. This translates into CASSLGTGDASPLHF.

A few counts support this clonotype. V and J are TRBV29-1 and TRBJ2-7; D gene ambiguous. CDR1 and CDR2 (germline): SQVTM, ANQGSEA. The V end was cut by 2 bases, the J end by 3 bases, with 5 bases between. The CDR3 has 11 residues. CDR3 loop: CSVERSYEQYF. The CDR3 DNA is TGCAGCGTTGAAAGGAGCTACGAGCAGTACTTC.

This clonotype has ten or more counts. CDR3 amino acids: CSAVLALQTYEQYF. In nucleotides, the CDR3 is TGCAGTGCGGTACTAGCGCTACAGACCTACGAGCAGTACTTC. The chain links TRBV20-1 to TRBJ2-7; 7 nucleotides line up with TRBD2. Germline loops: CDR1 DFQATT, CDR2 SNEGSKA (reference sequence). The CDR3 covers 14 residues. The J segment lost 2 bases and the V segment lost 6 bases, leaving 10 bases of the junction unmatched.

This clonotype showed up many times. The genes are TRBV2 and TRBJ2-2; TRBD2 might be the D (6 bases). The CDR3 extends over 15 amino acids. V lost 4 bases, J lost 1 base, and 10 bases lay in between. Germline CDR1 SNHLY, CDR2 FYNNEI. Here the CDR3 reads CASSGAGRNTGELFF. Here the CDR3 DNA reads TGTGCCAGCAGTGGGGCGGGGAGGAACACCGGGGAGCTGTTTTTT.

This chain connects TRBV28 to TRBJ2-1, with 8 bases that match TRBD2. Trimming cost V 2 bases and J 7 bases; bases outside gene matches: 7. CDR1 MDHEN and CDR2 SYDVKM come from the germline V gene. CDR3 size: 15 residues. CDR3 coding DNA: TGTGCCAGCAGTTTAACCGGGGGGGTTGGTAATGAGCAGTTCTTC. Translation gives CASSLTGGVGNEQFF.

V usage is TRBV14 and J usage is TRBJ1-4, with D unclear. Germline CDR1 and CDR2: SGHDN and FVKESK. The CDR3 is 15 amino acids. V was trimmed by 1 base and J by 0 bases, leaving 6 bases between them. CDR3 sequence (DNA): TGTGCCAGCAGCCAAGGGTTCTCAACTAATGAAAAACTGTTTTTT. Protein sequence: CASSQGFSTNEKLFF.

At least ten counts were recorded for this clonotype. The CDR3, as DNA: TGCGCCAGCAGCTTGGACGGGGGGCCCTCCCTTGAAGCTTTCTTT. Translation gives CASSLDGGPSLEAFF. The gene calls are TRBV5-1 and TRBJ1-1; weak D call: TRBD1 (6 bases). The CDR3 runs 15 residues. With 0 bases removed from V and 7 bases from J, the gap between germline ends came to 16 bases. Germline CDR1 and CDR2: SGHRS and YFSETQ.

The rearrangement joins TRBV13 to TRBJ2-7; possibly TRBD2 for D (5 bases). V gave up 5 bases and J gave up 2 bases, with 16 bases separating them. CDR1 and CDR2 (germline): PRHDT, FYEKMQ (reference sequence). There are 15 residues in the CDR3. The CDR3 nucleotides are TGTGCCAGCAGCCCGGGGATTGCCAGAACCTACGAGCAGTACTTC. Protein product: CASSPGIARTYEQYF.